The T cell receptor (beta chain) under discussion was sequenced for a study of control samples from healthy donors and cancer patients. Sequencing was performed with immunoSEQ multiplex PCR; in TCRdb, only in-frame clones are kept and a portion is missing. The data show under 200,000 clones, 90% to 95% seen once. V was clipped by 5 bases and J by 3 bases, with 11 bases between them. This CDR3 has 14 residues. Germline CDR1 and CDR2: MDHEN and SYDVKM. This clonotype was sampled from a man in his 60s with colorectal cancer. Source material: PBMCs. The chain is built from TRBV28 and TRBJ1-5, with D possibly matching TRBD1 (6 bases). The CDR3 protein is CASSKTGFNQPQHF. CDR3 nucleotides: TGTGCCAGCAGTAAAACAGGGTTCAATCAGCCCCAGCATTTT. The complete variable domain, with remaining parts taken from reference TRBV28 and TRBJ1-5, reads DVKVTQSSRYLVKRTGEKVFLECVQDMDHENMFWYRQDPGLGLRLIYFSYDVKMKEKGDIPEGYSVSREKKERFSLILESASTNQTSMYLCASSKTGFNQPQHFGDGTRLSIL.